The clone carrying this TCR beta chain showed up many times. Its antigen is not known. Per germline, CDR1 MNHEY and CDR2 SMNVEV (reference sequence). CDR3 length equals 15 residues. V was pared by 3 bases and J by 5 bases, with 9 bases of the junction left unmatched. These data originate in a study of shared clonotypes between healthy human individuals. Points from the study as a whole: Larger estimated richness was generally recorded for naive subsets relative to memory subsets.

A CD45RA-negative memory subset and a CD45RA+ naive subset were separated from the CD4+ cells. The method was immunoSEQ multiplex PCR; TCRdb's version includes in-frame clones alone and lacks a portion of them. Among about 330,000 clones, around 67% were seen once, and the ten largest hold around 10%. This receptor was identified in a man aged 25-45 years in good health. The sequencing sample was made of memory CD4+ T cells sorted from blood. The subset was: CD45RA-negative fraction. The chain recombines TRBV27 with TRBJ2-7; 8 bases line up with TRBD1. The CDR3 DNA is TGTGCCAGCAGTTTGGGGAGACAGGGGCTCCACGAGCAGTACTTC. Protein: CASSLGRQGLHEQYF.